This is a list of T cell receptor beta chains from one sample in a study of cytomegalovirus exposure and HLA in healthy donors. The protocol was immunoSEQ multiplex PCR, while the TCRdb copy is restricted to in-frame clones and leaves out a portion. The table has about 150,000 clones, roughly 74% seen once; the top ten hold about 2.7%. Specimen: PBMCs. The source is a man aged 18 to 30 in good health and CMV-seronegative. CDR3s leave out the opening cysteine and the closing phenylalanine or tryptophan.

V	J	CDR3
TRBV5-1	TRBJ2-3	ASSLGQLGLAGALLTDTQY
TRBV7-9	TRBJ2-5	ASSQAGVQETQY
TRBV4-2	TRBJ2-1	ASSPRDRGAYNEQF
TRBV13	TRBJ2-2	ASSRQGSTGELF
TRBV6-1	TRBJ2-1	ASTANWASYNEQF
TRBV7-9	TRBJ1-2	ASSLGDYGYT
TRBV5-1	TRBJ2-3	ASSLYGDTQY
TRBV7-2	TRBJ2-1	ASSLSGGVYNEQF
TRBV4-2	TRBJ2-5	ASSQGIRLAGDETQY
TRBV5-1	TRBJ2-3	ASSLDLGVDTQY
TRBV28	TRBJ1-5	ASRGGTGLIQPQH
TRBV18	TRBJ2-1	ASSPGLADSYNEQF
TRBV7-9	TRBJ2-5	ASTSQGNQETQY
TRBV7-6	TRBJ2-1	ASSPRGQSSYNERF
TRBV2	TRBJ2-2	ASRALTNTGELF
TRBV7-9	TRBJ1-1	ASSLLVEGSMNTEAF
TRBV5-6	TRBJ2-1	ASSLGFRDNFEQF
TRBV6-1	TRBJ1-2	ASNPLEVIYGYT
TRBV6-5	TRBJ1-3	ASSYSGRSSGNTIY
TRBV6-1	TRBJ1-6	ASSVGGKDSPLH
TRBV28	TRBJ1-5	ASSLRTAVSKDGH
TRBV19	TRBJ1-6	ASSIGVDNSPLH
TRBV5-1	TRBJ2-1	ASSLVASGVNNEQF
TRBV6-1	TRBJ1-6	ASSEVTRGSYNSPLH
TRBV5-1	TRBJ1-2	ASSLFTGAGYT
TRBV5-6	TRBJ1-5	ASSQGQGNQPQH
TRBV10-1	TRBJ2-5	ASSDLLAGGMETQY
TRBV14	TRBJ2-5	ASSQVWGGETQY
TRBV2	TRBJ2-1	ASSGVSEFDEQF
TRBV5-1	TRBJ2-5	ASSLGGTGFRETQY
TRBV18	TRBJ2-1	ASSPSGLAGAHNEQF
TRBV5-1	TRBJ2-5	ASSSLGTEETQY
TRBV25-1	TRBJ1-1	ASSLGDRAETEAF
TRBV5-1	TRBJ1-5	ASSLVQAGPQH
TRBV5-1	TRBJ2-1	ASSLDVPDIYSESEQF
TRBV5-5	TRBJ2-5	ASSYPGRAGETQY
TRBV5-1	TRBJ1-2	ASSLDGQGVEGYT
TRBV6-1	TRBJ1-1	ASSDQGVRDTEAF
TRBV18	TRBJ2-6	ASSREGASGANVLT
TRBV5-1	TRBJ2-5	ASSPPGLAGGPKTQY
TRBV5-1	TRBJ2-6	ASSRDRPSGANGLT
TRBV6-5	TRBJ1-6	ASSFRQGGSYAALH
TRBV9	TRBJ2-5	ASSVGRGRGETQY
TRBV11-3	TRBJ2-5	ASSARGAFQETQY
TRBV10-3	TRBJ2-1	AIRLADYNEQF